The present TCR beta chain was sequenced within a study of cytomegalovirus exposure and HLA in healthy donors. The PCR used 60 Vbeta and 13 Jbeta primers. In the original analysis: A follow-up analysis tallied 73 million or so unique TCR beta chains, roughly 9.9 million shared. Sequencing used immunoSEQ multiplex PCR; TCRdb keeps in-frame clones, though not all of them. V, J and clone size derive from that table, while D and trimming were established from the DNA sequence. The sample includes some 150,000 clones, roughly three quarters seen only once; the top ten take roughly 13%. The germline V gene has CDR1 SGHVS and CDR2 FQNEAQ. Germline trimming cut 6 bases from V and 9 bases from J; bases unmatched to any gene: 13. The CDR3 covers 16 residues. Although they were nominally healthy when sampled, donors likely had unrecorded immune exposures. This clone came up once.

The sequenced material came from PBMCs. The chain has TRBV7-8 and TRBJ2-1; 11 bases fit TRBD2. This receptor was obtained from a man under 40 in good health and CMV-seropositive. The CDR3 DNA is TGTGCCAGCAGTACGACTAGCGGGACCATGGAGGGTGAGCAGTTCTTC. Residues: CASSTTSGTMEGEQFF.